These 28 T cell receptor beta chains share one sample of origin, sequenced in a study of OX40 agonist ivuxolimab in advanced cancers. Repertoires were generated with immunoSEQ multiplex PCR, while TCRdb's copy carries only in-frame clones and drops some. The profile shows tens of thousands of clones, 65% to 90% of them singletons. The sample consisted of CD4+ or CD8+ T cells sorted from blood, taken in a trial of the OX40 agonist ivuxolimab. The receptor source for this set is an adult with an advanced solid tumor such as melanoma, head and neck, liver or kidney cancer.

This clone was seen only a few times. The genes are TRBV9 and TRBJ1-1, with TRBD1 as a possible D gene (5 bases). Germline CDR1 reads SGDLS; CDR2 reads YYNGEE. The V end lost 4 bases, the J end lost 7 bases, and 23 bases lay between the germline ends. The CDR3 extends over 16 amino acids. The CDR3 region has the DNA TGTGCCAGCAGCTCCGGGGGTGGTATCGATATCCATGAAGCTTTCTTT. It specifies CASSSGGGIDIHEAFF.

This clone was picked up one time. This chain links TRBV11-3 with TRBJ1-1; TRBD1 agrees at 7 bases. V was pared by 4 bases and J by 7 bases, with 6 bases of the junction left unmatched. Germline-derived CDR1 and CDR2 are SGHNT and YENEEA. CDR3 length: 13 residues. The chain's CDR3 is CASSYLTGFEAFF. CDR3 coding DNA: TGTGCCAGCAGCTACTTGACAGGGTTTGAAGCTTTCTTT.

V usage is TRBV5-6 and J usage is TRBJ1-2; TRBD1 matches at 7 bases. The V gene end was trimmed by 2 bases and the J gene end by 2 bases; junction bases not matched to a gene: 3. CDR3 length equals 14 residues. The germline gives CDR1 SGHDT, CDR2 YYEEEE. The CDR3 region has the DNA TGTGCCAGCAGCTTAAAGACAGGGAACTATGGCTACACCTTC. It specifies CASSLKTGNYGYTF.

The chain recombines TRBV7-9 with TRBJ2-3; no clear D gene. V lost 5 bases and J 5 bases, leaving 8 bases between the germline ends. This CDR3 region has 12 residues. Germline V gives CDR1 SEHNR, CDR2 FQNEAQ (reference sequence). CDR3 DNA: TGTGCCAGCAGCGCCAGCTTAGATACGCAGTATTTT. Encoded protein: CASSASLDTQYF.

This chain links TRBV25-1 with TRBJ2-7; 9 nucleotides align to TRBD1. This CDR3 region has 16 residues. V gave up 7 bases and J gave up 1 base; unmatched junction bases: 11. From germline, CDR1 is MGHDK and CDR2 SYGVNS. DNA for the CDR3: TGTGCCAGCACCAACCGTAGAGGGACAGGGTCCTACGAGCAGTACTTC. Translating gives CASTNRRGTGSYEQYF.

The V gene is TRBV7-2, the J gene TRBJ1-4; a weak D match, TRBD1 (6 bases). The CDR3 is 14 amino acids. Germline CDR1 reads SGHTA; CDR2 reads FQGNSA. V was clipped by 5 bases and J by 8 bases, with 15 bases between them. The CDR3 nucleotides read TGTGCCAGCAGCCGCCCCAGGGGATCGGAAAAACTGTTTTTT. Its protein product is CASSRPRGSEKLFF.

The CDR3 protein is CASSLRGAGTLGNTIYF. DNA for the CDR3: TGTGCCAGCAGTTTACGGGGCGCAGGGACGCTAGGAAACACCATATATTTT. The V and J genes are TRBV27 and TRBJ1-3; D possibly corresponds to TRBD1 (5 bases). CDR1 MNHEY and CDR2 SMNVEV come from the germline V gene (reference sequence). The V gene lost 2 bases and the J gene lost 4 bases, with 18 bases spanning the gap. This CDR3 region has 17 residues.

This chain connects TRBV6-1 to TRBJ1-1; no firm D call. This CDR3 has 13 residues. The V gene lost 6 bases and the J gene lost 0 bases, with 8 bases spanning the gap. The germline gives CDR1 MNHNS, CDR2 SASEGT. CDR3 in DNA: TGTGCCAGCAGACGGGATTTGAACACTGAAGCTTTCTTT. It codes for CASRRDLNTEAFF.

The CDR3 DNA is TGTGCCAGCAGCCCTAATGTCCAGACGGGACTCCATGAGCAGTTCTTC. This encodes CASSPNVQTGLHEQFF. This chain uses TRBV11-2 with TRBJ2-1, with a tentative D call TRBD2 (6 bases). This CDR3 contains 16 residues. Germline CDR1 SGHAT, CDR2 FQNNGV. V was cut by 5 bases and J by 8 bases, with 22 bases left in between. Supplemented by reference TRBV11-2 and TRBJ2-1, the full variable domain reads EAGVAQSPRYKIIEKRQSVAFWCNPISGHATLYWYQQILGQGPKLLIQFQNNGVVDDSQLPKDRFSAERLKGVDSTLKIQPAKLEDSAVYLCASSPNVQTGLHEQFFGPGTRLTVL.

This sequence joins TRBV27 and TRBJ1-2; 7 nucleotides agree with TRBD1. The germline V gene encodes CDR1 MNHEY and CDR2 SMNVEV (reference sequence). The V and J ends lost 6 bases and 9 bases, in that order; junction bases with no gene match: 16. CDR3 length: 15 amino acids. The CDR3 bases are TGTGCCAGCAGGCCCATCCTTAGACAGGGCGCGCGCTACACCTTC. This gives the protein CASRPILRQGARYTF.

CDR3 nucleotides: TGCGCCAGCAGTTCCACTTGGACAGATATCTATGGCTACACCTTC. Translating it yields CASSSTWTDIYGYTF. This chain uses TRBV5-1 with TRBJ1-2, with a possible D match to TRBD1 (6 bases). This CDR3 is 15 amino acids long. Germline V CDR1 and CDR2: SGHRS, YFSETQ. V lost 5 bases to trimming and J lost 4 bases, with 18 bases between them.

The rearrangement uses TRBV30 and TRBJ2-4; 7 bases map to TRBD2. Trimming at V came to 8 bases and at J to 1 base, leaving 5 bases not matched to a gene. This CDR3 region has 13 residues. The germline V gene encodes CDR1 GTSNPN and CDR2 SVGIG (reference sequence). As DNA, the CDR3 is TGTGCCCTGCGGGGGACGGCCAAAAACATTCAGTACTTC. Encoded protein: CALRGTAKNIQYF.

V usage is TRBV9 and J usage is TRBJ1-6, with TRBD1 identical over 7 bases. The J segment lost 6 bases and the V segment lost 0 bases, leaving 3 bases of the junction unmatched. The CDR3 loop spans 15 amino acids. Germline loops: CDR1 SGDLS, CDR2 YYNGEE. CDR3 DNA sequence: TGTGCCAGCAGCGTAGGACAGGGAGCTAATTCACCCCTCCACTTT. Translation gives CASSVGQGANSPLHF.

V gene TRBV7-3 combines with J gene TRBJ2-3, with D possibly matching TRBD2 (6 bases). V lost 5 bases, J lost 4 bases, and 16 bases lay in between. This CDR3 has 15 amino acids. Germline assignment: CDR1 SGHTA and CDR2 FQGTGA. The CDR3 sequence is CASSRSGRNPDTQYF. The CDR3 DNA reads as TGTGCCAGCAGCCGTAGCGGCAGAAACCCAGATACGCAGTATTTT.

The J gene is TRBJ2-7, the V gene TRBV27, with 9 bases fitting TRBD1. The V and J ends lost 5 bases and 12 bases, in that order; junction bases with no gene match: 17. Germline V lookup: CDR1 MNHEY, CDR2 SMNVEV (reference sequence). CDR3 length: 15 residues. The CDR3 loop is CASSPRDRASVGRYF. In nucleotides, the CDR3 is TGTGCCAGCAGTCCCCGGGACAGGGCTTCGGTAGGTCGGTACTTC.

Only one count was recorded for this clone. The genes are TRBV5-6 and TRBJ2-3; no clear D gene. Trimming shortened V by 4 bases and J by 6 bases, and 15 bases separated the two germline ends. CDR1 and CDR2 from the germline V gene are SGHDT and YYEEEE. This CDR3 spans 14 amino acids. In nucleotides, the CDR3 is TGTGCCAGCAGCCGGGTTTTCCCCAAGGATACGCAGTATTTT. This encodes CASSRVFPKDTQYF.

CDR3 protein: CAISEMLAGDYNEQFF. In DNA form, the CDR3 reads TGTGCCATCAGTGAGATGTTAGCGGGTGACTACAATGAGCAGTTCTTC. The chain links TRBV10-3 to TRBJ2-1, with 7 bases that match TRBD2. The V gene's germline CDR1 is ENHRY and CDR2 SYGVKD. Trimming took 2 bases from V and 3 from J; bases not matched to a gene: 7. This CDR3 region has 16 residues.

The chain uses TRBV6-6 and TRBJ2-7; the match to TRBD1 covers 9 bases. The length of the CDR3 is 15 residues. The junction had 9 bases not matched to a gene; V was cut back by 7 bases and J by 2 bases. Germline V gene data show CDR1 as MNHNY and CDR2 as SVGAGI (reference sequence). CDR3 loop: CASNPQGQGTYEQYF. CDR3 sequence (DNA): TGTGCCAGCAATCCCCAGGGACAGGGAACCTACGAGCAGTACTTC.

This sequence joins TRBV18 and TRBJ2-3, with TRBD2 matching over 8 bases. V lost 6 bases and J lost 2; bases outside the gene matches: 7. The CDR3 contains 15 residues. CDR1 and CDR2 from the germline V gene are KGHSH and LQKENI. In DNA, the CDR3 is TGTGCCAGCTCCTACGCGGGGGGCCTCACAGATACGCAGTATTTT. Translated: CASSYAGGLTDTQYF. The whole variable domain, remainder taken from reference TRBV18 and TRBJ2-3, is NAGVMQNPRHLVRRRGQEARLRCSPMKGHSHVYWYRQLPEEGLKFMVYLQKENIIDESGMPKERFSAEFPKEGPSILRIQQVVRGDSAAYFCASSYAGGLTDTQYFGPGTRLTVL.

This clone has just one count. This sequence joins TRBV30 and TRBJ1-5; D ambiguous. Trimming cost V 2 bases and J 7 bases, with 18 bases left between them. Germline CDR1 and CDR2: GTSNPN and SVGIG (reference sequence). This CDR3 is 15 amino acids long. CDR3 in DNA: TGTGCCTGGAGTCCAACCTTCGGCGGAACCCAGCCCCAGCATTTT. This sequence encodes CAWSPTFGGTQPQHF.

The chain employs TRBV11-1 and TRBJ2-7; D possibly uses TRBD1 or TRBD2 (7 bases each). CDR3 size: 15 residues. V was shortened by 5 bases and J by 4 bases, with 18 bases between the two germline ends. Germline CDR1 and CDR2: SGHAT and FQDESV (reference sequence). The DNA of the CDR3 is TGTGCCAGCAGCCGCACTGCAGGGGGGGAATACGAGCAGTACTTC. It specifies CASSRTAGGEYEQYF.

The CDR3, as DNA: TGTGCTCTAAGCGAGGCAAATAACTATGGCTACACCTTC. Encoded protein: CALSEANNYGYTF. The chain joins TRBV10-3 to TRBJ1-2, with no clear D. CDR3 length: 13 residues. Germline CDR1 reads ENHRY; CDR2 reads SYGVKD.

V usage is TRBV5-8 and J usage is TRBJ2-7, with 8 bases identical to TRBD1. Germline values: CDR1 SGHTS, CDR2 YDEGEE. V was pared by 3 bases and J by 1 base, with 3 bases of the junction left unmatched. The CDR3 loop spans 14 amino acids. The chain's CDR3 is CASSSYRGSYEQYF. The DNA of the CDR3 is TGTGCCAGCAGCTCGTACAGGGGGTCCTACGAGCAGTACTTC.

The CDR3, as DNA: TGCAGCGTTGAAGTCCAGGGGACACAGGGGCGGGGATACTATGGCTACACCTTC. This encodes CSVEVQGTQGRGYYGYTF. The chain carries TRBV29-1 and TRBJ1-2, with 7 bases lining up with TRBD1. V shed 1 base, J shed 3 bases, and the junction held 17 bases outside the gene matches. The CDR3 contains 18 residues. Per the germline V gene, CDR1 is SQVTM and CDR2 is ANQGSEA.

The chain recombines TRBV18 with TRBJ1-2; 9 nucleotides match TRBD1. The CDR3 totals 11 residues. CDR1 is KGHSH, CDR2 LQKENI, per germline. V was clipped by 4 bases and J by 11 bases; unmatched bases: 2. The CDR3: CASSLDRGYTF. The CDR3 DNA follows: TGTGCCAGCTCACTAGACAGGGGGTACACCTTC.

The genes are TRBV5-1 and TRBJ2-7; 12 bases are shared with TRBD2. This CDR3 contains 14 residues. Trimming cost V 5 bases and J 7 bases; bases outside gene matches: 7. Germline values: CDR1 SGHRS, CDR2 YFSETQ. The CDR3 DNA follows: TGCGCCAGCAGAAGGACTAGCGGGGCCGTTGAGCAGTACTTC. Translated, it gives CASRRTSGAVEQYF.

V is TRBV19 and J is TRBJ2-2, with a possible D match to TRBD2 (5 bases). Trimming removed 3 bases from V and 8 bases from J, with 16 bases in between. CDR1 and CDR2 from the germline V gene are LNHDA and SQIVND (reference sequence). The CDR3 is made up of 15 amino acids. The CDR3 DNA is TGTGCCAGTAGTATTGAGGCCAGAGGGAGTGGGGAGCTGTTTTTT. It specifies CASSIEARGSGELFF. Supplemented by reference TRBV19 and TRBJ2-2, the full variable domain reads DGGITQSPKYLFRKEGQNVTLSCEQNLNHDAMYWYRQDPGQGLRLIYYSQIVNDFQKGDIAEGYSVSREKKESFPLTVTSAQKNPTAFYLCASSIEARGSGELFFGEGSRLTVL.

DNA of the CDR3: TGTGCTTCACGAGGGGGCGACTCCTATAATTCACCCCTCCACTTT. Protein: CASRGGDSYNSPLHF. The chain recombines TRBV6-6 with TRBJ1-6, with 7 bases aligning to TRBD1. The CDR3 contains 15 residues. The V gene's germline CDR1 is MNHNY and CDR2 SVGAGI (reference sequence).